This TCR beta chain originates from a study of glioma-infiltrating T cells. Study-wide results and limits: Gliomas, especially low-grade, showed above-expected tissue-blood divergence; non-neoplastic patients showed below.

The CDR3 spans 13 residues. V was cut by 6 bases and J by 5 bases, with 11 bases left in between. TCR alpha and beta CDR3 regions were amplified from RNA using iRepertoire nested multiplex PCR. Tissue mRNA or PBMC total RNA, roughly 100-400 ng, went into one-step reverse transcription and amplification. TCRdb reanalysed the multiplex PCR reads using MiXCR and keeps one entry per CDR3 protein. Altogether about 130,000 distinct CDR3 sequences are present, under 25% being singletons, with the ten largest covering 25% to 30%. With respect to this clonotype: The antigen is undetermined.

This clonotype was obtained from a human donor with low-grade glioma or glioblastoma, undergoing nonglioma brain surgery, or in good health (not recorded which). The genes are TRBV12-3 or TRBV12-4 and TRBJ1-5; D is possibly TRBD1 (5 bases). The specimen was glioma tissue, nonneoplastic brain tissue, or PBMCs (not recorded which). The CDR3 loop is CASSPGTYQPQHF. In DNA form, the CDR3 reads TGTGCCAGCAGCCCCGGGACGTATCAGCCCCAGCATTTT.